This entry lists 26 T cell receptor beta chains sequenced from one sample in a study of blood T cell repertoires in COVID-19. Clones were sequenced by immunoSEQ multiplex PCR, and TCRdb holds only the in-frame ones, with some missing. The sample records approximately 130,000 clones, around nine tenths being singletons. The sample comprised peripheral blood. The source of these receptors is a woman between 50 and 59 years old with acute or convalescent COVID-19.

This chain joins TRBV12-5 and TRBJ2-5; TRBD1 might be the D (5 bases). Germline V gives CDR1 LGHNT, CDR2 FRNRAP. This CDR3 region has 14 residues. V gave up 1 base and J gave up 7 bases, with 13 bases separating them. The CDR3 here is CASGLGAPRGTQYF. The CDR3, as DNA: TGTGCTAGTGGTTTGGGGGCTCCAAGGGGGACCCAGTACTTC.

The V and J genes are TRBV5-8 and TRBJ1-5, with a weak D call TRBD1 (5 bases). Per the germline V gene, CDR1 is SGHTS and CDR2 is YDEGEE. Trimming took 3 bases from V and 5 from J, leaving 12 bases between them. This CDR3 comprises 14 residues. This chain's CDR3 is CASSSRQGYQPQHF. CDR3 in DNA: TGTGCCAGCAGCTCCCGTCAGGGCTATCAGCCCCAGCATTTT.

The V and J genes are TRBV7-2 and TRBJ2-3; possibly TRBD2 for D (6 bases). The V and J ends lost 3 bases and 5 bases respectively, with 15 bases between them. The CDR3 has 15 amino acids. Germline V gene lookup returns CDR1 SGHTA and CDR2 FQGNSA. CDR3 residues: CASSLGRERGDTQYF. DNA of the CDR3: TGTGCCAGCAGCTTGGGACGGGAGAGGGGAGATACGCAGTATTTT.

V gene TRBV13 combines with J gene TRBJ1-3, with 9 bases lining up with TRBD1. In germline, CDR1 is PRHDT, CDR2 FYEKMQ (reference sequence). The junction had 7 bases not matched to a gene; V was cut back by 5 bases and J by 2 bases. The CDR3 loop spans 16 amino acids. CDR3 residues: CASSSGDRAPGNTIYF. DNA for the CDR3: TGTGCCAGCAGCAGCGGGGACAGGGCCCCTGGAAACACCATATATTTT. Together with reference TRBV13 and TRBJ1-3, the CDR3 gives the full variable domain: AAGVIQSPRHLIKEKRETATLKCYPIPRHDTVYWYQQGPGQDPQFLISFYEKMQSDKGSIPDRFSAQQFSDYHSELNMSSLELGDSALYFCASSSGDRAPGNTIYFGEGSWLTVV.

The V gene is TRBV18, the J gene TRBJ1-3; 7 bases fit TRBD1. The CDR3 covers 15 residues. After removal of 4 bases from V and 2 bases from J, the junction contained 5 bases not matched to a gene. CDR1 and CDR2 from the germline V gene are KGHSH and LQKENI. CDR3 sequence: CASSQGASTGNTIYF. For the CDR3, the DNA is TGTGCCAGCTCACAGGGGGCCTCCACTGGAAACACCATATATTTT.

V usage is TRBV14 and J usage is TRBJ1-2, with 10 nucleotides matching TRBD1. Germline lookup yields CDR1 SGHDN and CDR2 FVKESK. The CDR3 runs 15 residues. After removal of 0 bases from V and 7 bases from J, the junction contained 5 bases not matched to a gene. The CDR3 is CASSQDRRDRGGYTF. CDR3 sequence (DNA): TGTGCCAGCAGCCAAGATCGCAGGGACAGGGGTGGCTACACCTTC.

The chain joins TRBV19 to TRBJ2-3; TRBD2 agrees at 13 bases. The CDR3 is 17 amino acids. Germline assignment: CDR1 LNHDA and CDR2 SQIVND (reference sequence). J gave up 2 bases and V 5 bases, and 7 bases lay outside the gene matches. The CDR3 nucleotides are TGTGCCAGTAGTGGCGGACTAGCGGGGGCCTTCACAGATACGCAGTATTTT. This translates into CASSGGLAGAFTDTQYF. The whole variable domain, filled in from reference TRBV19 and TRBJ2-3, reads DGGITQSPKYLFRKEGQNVTLSCEQNLNHDAMYWYRQDPGQGLRLIYYSQIVNDFQKGDIAEGYSVSREKKESFPLTVTSAQKNPTAFYLCASSGGLAGAFTDTQYFGPGTRLTVL.

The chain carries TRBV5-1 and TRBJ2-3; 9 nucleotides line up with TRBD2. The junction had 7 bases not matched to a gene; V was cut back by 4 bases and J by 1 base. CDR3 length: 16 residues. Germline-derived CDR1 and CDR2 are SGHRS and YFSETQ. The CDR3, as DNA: TGCGCCAGCAGCCCGGTACTAGCGGGCCGCACAGATACGCAGTATTTT. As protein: CASSPVLAGRTDTQYF.

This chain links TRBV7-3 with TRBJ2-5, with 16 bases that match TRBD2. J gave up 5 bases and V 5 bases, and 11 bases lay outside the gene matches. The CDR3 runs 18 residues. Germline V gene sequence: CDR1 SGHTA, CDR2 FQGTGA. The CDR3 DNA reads TGTGCCAGCAGCCCACGCCCGGGACTAGCGGGGGGGCGGGAGACCCAGTACTTC. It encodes CASSPRPGLAGGRETQYF.

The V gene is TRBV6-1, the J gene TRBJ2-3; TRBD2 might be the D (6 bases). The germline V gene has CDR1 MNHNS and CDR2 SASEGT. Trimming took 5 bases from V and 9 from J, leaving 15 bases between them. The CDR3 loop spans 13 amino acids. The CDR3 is CASSPGEESTQYF. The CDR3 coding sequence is TGTGCCAGCAGTCCCGGGGAGGAATCGACGCAGTATTTT.

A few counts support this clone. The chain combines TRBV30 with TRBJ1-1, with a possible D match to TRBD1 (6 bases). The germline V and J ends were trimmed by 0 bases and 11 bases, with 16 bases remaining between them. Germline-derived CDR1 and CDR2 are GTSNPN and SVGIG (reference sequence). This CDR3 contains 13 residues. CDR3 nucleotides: TGTGCCTGGAGTGTCTCACAGGGCTTAAGGGCTTTCTTT. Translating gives CAWSVSQGLRAFF.

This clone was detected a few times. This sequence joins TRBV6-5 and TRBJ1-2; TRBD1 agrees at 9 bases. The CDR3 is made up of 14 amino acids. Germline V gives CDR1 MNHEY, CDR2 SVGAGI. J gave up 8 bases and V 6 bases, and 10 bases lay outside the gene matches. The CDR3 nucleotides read TGTGCCAGCAGACGACTTACAGGGGGCATAGGCTACACCTTC. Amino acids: CASRRLTGGIGYTF.

The CDR3 is CASSYRLAGGRGTDTQYF. CDR3 nucleotide sequence: TGTGCCAGCAGTTACCGACTAGCGGGGGGGCGAGGCACAGATACGCAGTATTTT. The chain combines TRBV2 with TRBJ2-3, with 14 positions matching TRBD2. CDR1 is SNHLY and CDR2 is FYNNEI in the germline V gene. The ends lost 5 bases at V and 1 base at J; junction bases unmatched: 8. The CDR3 is made up of 18 amino acids.

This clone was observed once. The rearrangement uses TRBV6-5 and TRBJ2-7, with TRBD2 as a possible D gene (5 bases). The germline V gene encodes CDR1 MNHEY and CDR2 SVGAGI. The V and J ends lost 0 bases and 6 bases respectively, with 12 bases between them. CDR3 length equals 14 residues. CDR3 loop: CASSYSVIEGEQYF. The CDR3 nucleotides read TGTGCCAGCAGTTACTCGGTGATAGAGGGCGAGCAGTACTTC.

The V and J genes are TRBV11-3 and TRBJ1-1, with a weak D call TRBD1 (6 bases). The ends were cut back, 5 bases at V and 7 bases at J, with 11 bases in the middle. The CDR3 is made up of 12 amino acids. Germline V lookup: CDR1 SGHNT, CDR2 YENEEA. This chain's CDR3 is CASSVQGSEAFF. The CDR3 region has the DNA TGTGCCAGCAGCGTACAGGGAAGTGAAGCTTTCTTT.

The CDR3 DNA is TGCGCCAGCAGCCACGACAGGCCTTCCTACGAGCAGTACTTC. This gives the protein CASSHDRPSYEQYF. V usage is TRBV5-1 and J usage is TRBJ2-7; possibly TRBD1 for D (6 bases). Germline V gene lookup returns CDR1 SGHRS and CDR2 YFSETQ. Between the trimmed V and J ends, which lost 4 bases and 1 base, there was a span of 12 bases. The CDR3 runs 14 residues. The full variable domain, its missing parts supplied by reference TRBV5-1 and TRBJ2-7, is KAGVTQTPRYLIKTRGQQVTLSCSPISGHRSVSWYQQTPGQGLQFLFEYFSETQRNKGNFPGRFSGRQFSNSRSEMNVSTLELGDSALYLCASSHDRPSYEQYFGPGTRLTVT.

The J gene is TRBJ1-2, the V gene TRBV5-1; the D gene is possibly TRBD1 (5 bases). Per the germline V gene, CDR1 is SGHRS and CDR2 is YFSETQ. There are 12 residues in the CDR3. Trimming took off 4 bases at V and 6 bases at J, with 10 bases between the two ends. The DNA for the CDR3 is TGCGCCAGCAGCATGGAGACAGATGGCTACACCTTC. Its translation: CASSMETDGYTF.

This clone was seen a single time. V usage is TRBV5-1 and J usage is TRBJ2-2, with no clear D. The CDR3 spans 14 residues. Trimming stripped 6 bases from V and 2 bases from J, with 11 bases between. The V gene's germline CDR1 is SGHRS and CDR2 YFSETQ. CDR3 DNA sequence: TGCGCCAGCAACTTTGGGCCCAACACCGGGGAGCTGTTTTTT. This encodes CASNFGPNTGELFF.

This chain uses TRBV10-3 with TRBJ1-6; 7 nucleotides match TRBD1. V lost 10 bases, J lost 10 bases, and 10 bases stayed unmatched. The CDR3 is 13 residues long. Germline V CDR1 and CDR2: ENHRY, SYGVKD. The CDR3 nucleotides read TGTGCCAGCTCCGGGACAGACCCCTCACCCCTCCACTTT. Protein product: CASSGTDPSPLHF.

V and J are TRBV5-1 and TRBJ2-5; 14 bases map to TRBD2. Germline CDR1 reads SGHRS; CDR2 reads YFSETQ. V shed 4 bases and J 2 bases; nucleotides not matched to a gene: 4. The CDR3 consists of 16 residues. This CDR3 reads CASSPGLAGGQETQYF. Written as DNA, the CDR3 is TGCGCCAGCAGCCCAGGACTAGCGGGGGGTCAAGAGACCCAGTACTTC.

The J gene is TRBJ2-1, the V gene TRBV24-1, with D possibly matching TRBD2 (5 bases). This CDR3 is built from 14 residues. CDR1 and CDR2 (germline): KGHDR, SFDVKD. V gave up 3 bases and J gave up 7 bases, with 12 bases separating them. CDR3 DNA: TGTGCCACCAGTGATCCGGACGGGAAAAATGAGCAGTTCTTC. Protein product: CATSDPDGKNEQFF.

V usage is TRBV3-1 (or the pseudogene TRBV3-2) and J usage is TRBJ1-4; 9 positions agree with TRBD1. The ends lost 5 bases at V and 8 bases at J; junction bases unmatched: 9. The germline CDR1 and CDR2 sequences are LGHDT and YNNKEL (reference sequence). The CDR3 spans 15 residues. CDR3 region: CASSFWDRDNEKLFF. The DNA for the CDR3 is TGTGCCAGCAGCTTCTGGGACAGGGATAACGAAAAACTGTTTTTT.

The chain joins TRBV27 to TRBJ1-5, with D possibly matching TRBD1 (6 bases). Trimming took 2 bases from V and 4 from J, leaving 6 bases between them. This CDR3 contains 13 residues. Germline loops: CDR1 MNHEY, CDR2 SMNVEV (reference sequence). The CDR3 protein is CASSLRGNQPQHF. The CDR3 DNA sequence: TGTGCCAGCAGTTTAAGGGGGAATCAGCCCCAGCATTTT.

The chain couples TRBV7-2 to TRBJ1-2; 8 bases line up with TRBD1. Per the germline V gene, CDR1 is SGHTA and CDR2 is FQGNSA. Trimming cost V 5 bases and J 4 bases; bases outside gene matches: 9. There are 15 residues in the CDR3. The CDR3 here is CASSRQGAPGYGYTF. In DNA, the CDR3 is TGTGCCAGCAGCCGTCAGGGGGCCCCCGGCTATGGCTACACCTTC.

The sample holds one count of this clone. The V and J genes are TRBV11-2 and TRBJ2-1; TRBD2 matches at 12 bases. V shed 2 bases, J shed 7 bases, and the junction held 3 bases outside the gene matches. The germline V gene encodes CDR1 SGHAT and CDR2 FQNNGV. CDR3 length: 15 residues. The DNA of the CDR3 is TGTGCCAGCAGCTTAAGGACTAGCGGGGCAAATGAGCAGTTCTTC. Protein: CASSLRTSGANEQFF.

The CDR3 protein is CASSLLLTDTQYF. CDR3 coding DNA: TGCGCCAGCAGCCTATTGCTAACGGATACGCAGTATTTT. The chain recombines TRBV4-1 with TRBJ2-3; no clear D. V was cut by 4 bases and J by 6 bases, with 11 bases left in between. Per germline, CDR1 MGHRA and CDR2 YSYEKL. The CDR3 covers 13 residues.